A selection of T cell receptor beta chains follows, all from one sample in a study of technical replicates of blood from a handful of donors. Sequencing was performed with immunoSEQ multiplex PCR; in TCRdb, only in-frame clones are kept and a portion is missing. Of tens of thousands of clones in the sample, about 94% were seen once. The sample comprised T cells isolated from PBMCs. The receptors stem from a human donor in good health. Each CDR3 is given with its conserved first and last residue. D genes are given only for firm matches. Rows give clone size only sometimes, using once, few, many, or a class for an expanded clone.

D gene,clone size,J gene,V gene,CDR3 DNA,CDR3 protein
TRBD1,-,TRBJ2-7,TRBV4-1,TGCGCCAGCAGACCCGGGACAGGGGCGACCTACGAGCAGTACTTC,CASRPGTGATYEQYF
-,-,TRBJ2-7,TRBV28,TGTGCCAGCAGTTTAGGAACAGGCTTCTACGAGCAGTACTTC,CASSLGTGFYEQYF
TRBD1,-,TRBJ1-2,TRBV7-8,TGTGCCAGCAGCTTAGGCCCCGGGACAGGGGAAAACTATGGCTACACCTTC,CASSLGPGTGENYGYTF
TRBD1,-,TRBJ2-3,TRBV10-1,TGCGCCACATTTGTTACCGGGACAGGGGGCACAGATACGCAGTATTTT,CATFVTGTGGTDTQYF
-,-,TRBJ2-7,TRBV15,TGTGCCACCAGCAGTACGGGCGAGCAGTACTTC,CATSSTGEQYF
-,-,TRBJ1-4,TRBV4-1,TGCGCCAGCAGCCCCTCCCCCGGGAATAATGAAAAACTGTTTTTT,CASSPSPGNNEKLFF
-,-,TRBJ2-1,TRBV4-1,TGCGCCAGCAGCTCCGATCCCGGGGACTCGAGGCCCTACAATGAGCAGTTCTTC,CASSSDPGDSRPYNEQFF
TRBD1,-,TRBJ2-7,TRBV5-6,TGTGCCAGCAGCAAACAGGGGACCAACGAGCAGTACTTC,CASSKQGTNEQYF
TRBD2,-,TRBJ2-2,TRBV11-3,TGTGCCAGCAGCACAAACCGGGCTAGCGGGTACAGCGGGGAGCTGTTTTTT,CASSTNRASGYSGELFF
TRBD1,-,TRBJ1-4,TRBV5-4,TGTGCCAGCAGTTTACAGGGGCATAATGAAAAACTGTTTTTT,CASSLQGHNEKLFF
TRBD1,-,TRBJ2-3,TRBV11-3,TGTGCCAGCAGTCCAGGACAGGGAAGCACAGATACGCAGTATTTT,CASSPGQGSTDTQYF
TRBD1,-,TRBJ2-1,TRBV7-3,TGTGCCAGCAGCTCTGGACAGGGGGCAGGTGAGCAGTTCTTC,CASSSGQGAGEQFF
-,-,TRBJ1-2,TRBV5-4,TGTGCCAGCAGCTTGTGGGCAGCTACTAACTATGGCTACACCTTC,CASSLWAATNYGYTF
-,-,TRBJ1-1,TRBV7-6,TGTGCCAGCAGCGAGACAGGTAGGAACACTGAAGCTTTCTTT,CASSETGRNTEAFF
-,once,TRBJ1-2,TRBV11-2,TGTGCCAGCAGCTTAGTTGGGACTCAGGCCTATGGCTACACCTTC,CASSLVGTQAYGYTF
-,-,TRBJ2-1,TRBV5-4,TGTGCCAGCAGCTTGGTGTCCGGTGAGCAGTTCTTC,CASSLVSGEQFF
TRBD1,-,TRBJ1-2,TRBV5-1,TGCGCCAGCAGCTTGGCCACCCGGGACAGGGGGCCTAGATCTAACTATGGCTACACCTTC,CASSLATRDRGPRSNYGYTF
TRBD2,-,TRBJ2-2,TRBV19,TGTGCCAGTAGTAGCGGGAGGGCTGCCGGGGAGCTGTTTTTT,CASSSGRAAGELFF
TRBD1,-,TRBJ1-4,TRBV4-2,TGTGCCAGCAGCCAACAGGGGGGAAGGGAAAAACTGTTTTTT,CASSQQGGREKLFF
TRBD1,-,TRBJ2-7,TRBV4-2,TGTGCCAGCAGCCAAGACGACGGGACAGGGGCCTACGAGCAGTACTTC,CASSQDDGTGAYEQYF
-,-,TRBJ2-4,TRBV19,TGTGCCAGTAGGGCTGACAGTAACATTCAGTACTTC,CASRADSNIQYF
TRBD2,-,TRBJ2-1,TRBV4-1,TGCGCCAGCAGCCAATCTCGACTAGCGGGAGGGCCTAGGAACAATGAGCAGTTCTTC,CASSQSRLAGGPRNNEQFF
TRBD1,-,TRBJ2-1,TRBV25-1,TGTGCCAGCAGTGCCGGGACAGGGGAAATGAATGAGCAGTTCTTC,CASSAGTGEMNEQFF
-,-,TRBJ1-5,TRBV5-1,TGCGCCAGCAGCCCGCCCCGGAGATGCTATAGCAATCAGCCCCAGCATTTT,CASSPPRRCYSNQPQHF
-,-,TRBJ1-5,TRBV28,TGTGCCAGCAGTTTGGTGTATCCGGGACAAAGCAATCAGCCCCAGCATTTT,CASSLVYPGQSNQPQHF
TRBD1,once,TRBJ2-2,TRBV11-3,TGTGCCAGCAACGACAGGGTATACACCGGGGAGCTGTTTTTT,CASNDRVYTGELFF
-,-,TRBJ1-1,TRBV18,TGTGCCAGCTCCCCCAATGAGGGCGCTGAAGCTTTCTTT,CASSPNEGAEAFF
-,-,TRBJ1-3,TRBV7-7,TGTGCTAGCAGCTTAGGAGCCCCCCAGGCTGGAAACACCATATATTTT,CASSLGAPQAGNTIYF
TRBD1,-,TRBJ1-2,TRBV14,TGTGCCAGCAGCCCGAGAGACAGGGCCGGCTTGTGGGGCTACACCTTC,CASSPRDRAGLWGYTF
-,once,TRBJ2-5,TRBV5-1,TGCGCCAGCAGCTTAAGAAGCGGGTGGGGGCAAGAGACCCAGTACTTC,CASSLRSGWGQETQYF